The clone carrying this TCR beta chain was recorded only once. Sequencing used immunoSEQ multiplex PCR; TCRdb keeps in-frame clones, though not all of them. The sample includes fewer than 20,000 clones, around 90% of them seen just once. V was trimmed by 6 bases and J by 2 bases, leaving 13 bases between them. Looked up from germline, CDR1 is MDHEN and CDR2 is SYDVKM. The CDR3 spans 14 residues. This specimen belongs to a study of blood T cell repertoires in COVID-19. Material: peripheral blood. The clonotype originates from a human donor in a cohort sampled during active COVID-19. V gene TRBV28 combines with J gene TRBJ1-1; D uncertain. CDR3 sequence (DNA): TGTGCCAGCAGGCCCCCCGGGAAAAACACTGAAGCTTTCTTT. It translates to CASRPPGKNTEAFF.